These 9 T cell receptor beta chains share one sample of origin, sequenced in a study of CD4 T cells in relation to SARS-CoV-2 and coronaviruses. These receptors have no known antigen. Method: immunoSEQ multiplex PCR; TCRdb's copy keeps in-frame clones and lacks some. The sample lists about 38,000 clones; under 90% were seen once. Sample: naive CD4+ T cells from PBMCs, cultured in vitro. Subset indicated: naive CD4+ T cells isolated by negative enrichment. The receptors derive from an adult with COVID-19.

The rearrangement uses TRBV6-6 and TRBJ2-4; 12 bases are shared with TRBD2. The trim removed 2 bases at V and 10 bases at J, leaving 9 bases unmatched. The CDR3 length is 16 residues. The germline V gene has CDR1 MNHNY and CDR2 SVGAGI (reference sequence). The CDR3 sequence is CASSYRTSGDLKIQYF. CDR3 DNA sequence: TGTGCCAGCAGTTACCGGACTAGCGGGGACCTCAAAATTCAGTACTTC.

CDR3 region: CASSQNGGDTQYF. DNA of the CDR3: TGCGCCAGCAGCCAGAATGGGGGAGATACGCAGTATTTT. The chain has TRBV4-3 and TRBJ2-3, with D tentatively TRBD1 or TRBD2 (5 bases each). V lost 3 bases and J 5 bases, leaving 9 bases between the germline ends. The CDR3 totals 13 residues. The germline CDR1 and CDR2 sequences are LGHNA and YSLEER.

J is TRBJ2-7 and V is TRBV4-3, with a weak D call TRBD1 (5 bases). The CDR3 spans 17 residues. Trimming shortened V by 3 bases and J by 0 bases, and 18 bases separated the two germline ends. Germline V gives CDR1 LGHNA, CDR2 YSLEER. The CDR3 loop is CASSQPQSGSSSYEQYF. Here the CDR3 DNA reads TGCGCCAGCAGCCAGCCGCAGTCAGGGTCGAGCTCCTACGAGCAGTACTTC.

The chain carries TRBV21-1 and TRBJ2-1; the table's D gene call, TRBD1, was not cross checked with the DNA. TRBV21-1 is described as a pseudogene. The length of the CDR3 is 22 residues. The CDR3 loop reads CARRPNEPKQDRGQHYDNEQFF. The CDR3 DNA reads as TGTGCCAGAAGACCCAACGAGCCCAAACAAGACAGGGGCCAACATTATGACAATGAGCAGTTCTTC.

CDR3 bases: TGTGCCAGCAGCTTTTTAGTCGGGGACACCTACGAGCAGTACTTC. Amino acid sequence: CASSFLVGDTYEQYF. The V gene is TRBV11-2, the J gene TRBJ2-7, with D perhaps TRBD1 (6 bases). Germline CDR1 SGHAT, CDR2 FQNNGV. This CDR3 comprises 15 residues. V was trimmed by 3 bases and J by 2 bases, leaving 14 bases between them.

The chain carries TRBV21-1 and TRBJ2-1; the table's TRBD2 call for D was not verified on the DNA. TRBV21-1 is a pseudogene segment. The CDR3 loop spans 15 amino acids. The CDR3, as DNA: TGTGCCAGCAGCAATACCTCGGAGGTCTACAATGAGCAGTTCTTC. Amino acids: CASSNTSEVYNEQFF.

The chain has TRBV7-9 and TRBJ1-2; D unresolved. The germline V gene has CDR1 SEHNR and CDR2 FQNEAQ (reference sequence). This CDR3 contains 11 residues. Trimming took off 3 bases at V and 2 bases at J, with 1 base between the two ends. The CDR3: CASSLNYGYTF. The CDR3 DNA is TGTGCCAGCAGCTTGAACTATGGCTACACCTTC.

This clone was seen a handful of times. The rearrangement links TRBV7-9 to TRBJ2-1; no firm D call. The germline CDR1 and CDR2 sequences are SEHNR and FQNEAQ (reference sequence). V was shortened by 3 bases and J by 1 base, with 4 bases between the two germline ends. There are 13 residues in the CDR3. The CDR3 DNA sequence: TGTGCCAGCAGCTTGGGTTCCTACAATGAGCAGTTCTTC. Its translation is CASSLGSYNEQFF. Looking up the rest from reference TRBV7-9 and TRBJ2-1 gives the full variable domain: DTGVSQNPRHKITKRGQNVTFRCDPISEHNRLYWYRQTLGQGPEFLTYFQNEAQLEKSRLLSDRFSAERPKGSFSTLEIQRTEQGDSAMYLCASSLGSYNEQFFGPGTRLTVL.

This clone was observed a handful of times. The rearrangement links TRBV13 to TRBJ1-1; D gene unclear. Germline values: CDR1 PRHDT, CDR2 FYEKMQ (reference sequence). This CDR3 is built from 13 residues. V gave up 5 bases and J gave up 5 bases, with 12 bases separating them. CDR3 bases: TGTGCCAGCAGCGCGGAAGGACGTACTGAAGCTTTCTTT. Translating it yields CASSAEGRTEAFF. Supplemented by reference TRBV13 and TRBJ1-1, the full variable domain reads AAGVIQSPRHLIKEKRETATLKCYPIPRHDTVYWYQQGPGQDPQFLISFYEKMQSDKGSIPDRFSAQQFSDYHSELNMSSLELGDSALYFCASSAEGRTEAFFGQGTRLTVV.